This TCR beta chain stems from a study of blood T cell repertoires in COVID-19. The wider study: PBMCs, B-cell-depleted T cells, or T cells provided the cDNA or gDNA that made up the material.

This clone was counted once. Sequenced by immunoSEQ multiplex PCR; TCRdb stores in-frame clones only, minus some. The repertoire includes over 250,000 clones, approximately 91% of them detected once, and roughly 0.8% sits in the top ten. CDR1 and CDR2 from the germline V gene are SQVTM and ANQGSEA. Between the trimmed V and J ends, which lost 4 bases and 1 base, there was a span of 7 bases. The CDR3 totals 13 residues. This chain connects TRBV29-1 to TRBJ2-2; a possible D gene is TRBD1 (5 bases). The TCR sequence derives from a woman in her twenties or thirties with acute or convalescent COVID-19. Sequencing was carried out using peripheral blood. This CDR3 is CSVGQGNTGELFF. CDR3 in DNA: TGCAGCGTTGGCCAGGGGAACACCGGGGAGCTGTTTTTT.